The 17 T cell receptor beta chains below come from one sample, sequenced in a study of early stage breast cancer tumors. The protocol was immunoSEQ multiplex PCR, while the TCRdb copy is restricted to in-frame clones and leaves out a portion. The sample has 6,000 to 10,000 clones, under 65% seen once. The sequenced sample consisted of breast tumor tissue. The receptor source for this set is a person between 65 and 79 years old with breast cancer.

This clone was counted only a few times. The V gene is TRBV2, the J gene TRBJ1-1; D is possibly TRBD1 (6 bases). The CDR3 extends over 12 amino acids. Trimming pared 4 bases from V and 7 bases from J, leaving 10 bases between. Germline V gene sequence: CDR1 SNHLY, CDR2 FYNNEI. The CDR3 DNA follows: TGTGCCAGCAGTGGGGACATCCATGAAGCTTTCTTT. It is translated as CASSGDIHEAFF. The full variable domain, with the rest looked up from reference TRBV2 and TRBJ1-1, is EPEVTQTPSHQVTQMGQEVILRCVPISNHLYFYWYRQILGQKVEFLVSFYNNEISEKSEIFDDQFSVERPDGSNFTLKIRSTKLEDSAMYFCASSGDIHEAFFGQGTRLTVV.

This chain links TRBV7-8 with TRBJ2-5; 11 nucleotides match TRBD2. The CDR3 consists of 15 residues. With V trimmed by 6 bases and J by 3 bases, 6 bases remained unmatched. CDR1 SGHVS and CDR2 FQNEAQ come from the germline V gene. CDR3 in DNA: TGTGCCAGCAGGAAACTAGCGGGGGTGAAAGAGACCCAGTACTTC. It encodes CASRKLAGVKETQYF.

The gene calls are TRBV28 and TRBJ2-2; 7 bases map to TRBD1. The germline CDR1 and CDR2 sequences are MDHEN and SYDVKM. This CDR3 has 15 residues. V lost 3 bases to trimming and J lost 7 bases; unmatched junction nucleotides: 8. The CDR3 DNA follows: TGTGCCAGCAGTTTGCCAAGGGGGCTGGGCGGGGAGCTGTTTTTT. Amino acids: CASSLPRGLGGELFF. The whole variable domain, filled in from reference TRBV28 and TRBJ2-2, reads DVKVTQSSRYLVKRTGEKVFLECVQDMDHENMFWYRQDPGLGLRLIYFSYDVKMKEKGDIPEGYSVSREKKERFSLILESASTNQTSMYLCASSLPRGLGGELFFGEGSRLTVL.

Here the CDR3 reads CASSLPGTYEQYF. Written as DNA, the CDR3 is TGTGCCAGCTCACTTCCCGGGACCTACGAGCAGTACTTC. This sequence joins TRBV18 and TRBJ2-7; D perhaps matches TRBD2 (5 bases). CDR1 is KGHSH, CDR2 LQKENI, per germline. The CDR3 totals 13 residues. With 4 bases removed from V and 2 bases from J, the gap between germline ends came to 9 bases.

The gene calls are TRBV4-2 and TRBJ2-4, with TRBD2 matching 9 bases. J gave up 1 base and V 5 bases, and 12 bases lay outside the gene matches. The CDR3 length is 18 residues. Germline CDR1 reads LGHNA; CDR2 reads YNFKEQ. The CDR3 spells CASSLDVVLAGAKNIQYF. DNA for the CDR3: TGTGCCAGCAGCTTGGACGTCGTGCTAGCGGGGGCCAAAAACATTCAGTACTTC.

In its sample, this clone was seen a few times. The rearrangement links TRBV29-1 to TRBJ1-3; D unresolved. The CDR3 is 14 residues long. CDR1 and CDR2 from the germline V gene are SQVTM and ANQGSEA. Trimming pared 4 bases from V and 0 bases from J, leaving 10 bases between. CDR3 region: CSVGLGSSGNTIYF. CDR3 bases: TGCAGCGTTGGCCTCGGGAGCTCTGGAAACACCATATATTTT.

The genes are TRBV7-2 and TRBJ2-5; 9 nucleotides match TRBD2. The J call is uncertain, as TRBJ2-7 better fits the DNA end. Germline loops: CDR1 SGHTA, CDR2 FQGNSA. There are 17 residues in the CDR3. The CDR3 region has the DNA TGTGCCAGCAGCCACTTACGAGGACGCGGGGGGGCCGGCGAGCAGTACTTC. Encoded protein: CASSHLRGRGGAGEQYF.

In DNA form, the CDR3 reads TGCAGTGCTAGGGGCAGCTACGAGCAGTACTTC. It yields the protein CSARGSYEQYF. The V and J genes are TRBV20-1 and TRBJ2-7, with no clear D. V was trimmed by 3 bases and J by 3 bases, leaving 6 bases between them. The CDR3 is 11 residues long. Germline V gene data show CDR1 as DFQATT and CDR2 as SNEGSKA (reference sequence).

V usage is TRBV6-1 and J usage is TRBJ1-3, with D perhaps matching TRBD1 (6 bases). The CDR3 contains 16 residues. Between the trimmed V and J ends, which lost 3 bases and 7 bases, there was a span of 19 bases. The germline CDR1 and CDR2 sequences are MNHNS and SASEGT. CDR3 nucleotides: TGTGCCAGCAGTGATCCCTGGACAGCTAGTGGGAACACCATATATTTT. It encodes CASSDPWTASGNTIYF.

The chain has TRBV5-1 and TRBJ2-1; 10 bases match TRBD2. Germline values: CDR1 SGHRS, CDR2 YFSETQ. V was clipped by 6 bases and J by 8 bases; unmatched bases: 11. This CDR3 is built from 15 residues. The CDR3 bases are TGCGCCAGCACCACTGGACTAGCGGTGGGTCATGAGCAGTTCTTC. The encoded protein is CASTTGLAVGHEQFF. The full variable domain, in which reference TRBV5-1 and TRBJ2-1 provide the parts outside the CDR3, is KAGVTQTPRYLIKTRGQQVTLSCSPISGHRSVSWYQQTPGQGLQFLFEYFSETQRNKGNFPGRFSGRQFSNSRSEMNVSTLELGDSALYLCASTTGLAVGHEQFFGPGTRLTVL.

This clone was seen a few times. This chain joins TRBV19 and TRBJ1-2; possible D gene TRBD1, 5 bases. The CDR3 sequence is 14 residues long. Trimming cost V 5 bases and J 4 bases, with 14 bases left between them. CDR1 is LNHDA and CDR2 is SQIVND in the germline V gene (reference sequence). The CDR3 here is CASSPGQSAYGYTF. The CDR3, as DNA: TGTGCCAGTAGTCCTGGACAATCGGCCTATGGCTACACCTTC.

The V gene is TRBV7-9, the J gene TRBJ2-7, with D maybe TRBD2 (6 bases). The germline V gene encodes CDR1 SEHNR and CDR2 FQNEAQ (reference sequence). CDR3 length: 13 amino acids. Trimming shortened V by 1 base and J by 5 bases, and 9 bases separated the two germline ends. CDR3 sequence (DNA): TGTGCCAGCAGCTTAGAACGGGGGAACGAGCAGTACTTC. This encodes CASSLERGNEQYF. The full variable domain, rest sourced from reference TRBV7-9 and TRBJ2-7, is DTGVSQNPRHKITKRGQNVTFRCDPISEHNRLYWYRQTLGQGPEFLTYFQNEAQLEKSRLLSDRFSAERPKGSFSTLEIQRTEQGDSAMYLCASSLERGNEQYFGPGTRLTVT.

This chain joins TRBV5-5 and TRBJ2-1; 9 bases fit TRBD1. The J segment lost 9 bases and the V segment lost 2 bases, leaving 3 bases of the junction unmatched. In germline, CDR1 is SGHKS, CDR2 YYEKEE (reference sequence). The CDR3 is 13 residues long. This CDR3 is CASSLNRGPEQFF. DNA of the CDR3: TGTGCCAGCAGCTTAAACAGGGGGCCTGAGCAGTTCTTC.

In its sample, this clone was seen a few times. J is TRBJ2-7 and V is TRBV11-1; 8 nucleotides align to TRBD1. V gave up 3 bases and J gave up 3 bases; unmatched junction bases: 7. The length of the CDR3 is 15 residues. Germline assignment: CDR1 SGHAT and CDR2 FQDESV (reference sequence). CDR3 DNA: TGTGCCAGCAGCTTTTCTGACGGGACAGGCTACGAGCAGTACTTC. Amino acid sequence: CASSFSDGTGYEQYF.

This clone was seen only a few times. V gene TRBV28 combines with J gene TRBJ2-3, with D unclear. The CDR3 has 14 amino acids. The germline V gene has CDR1 MDHEN and CDR2 SYDVKM. V was pared by 3 bases and J by 3 bases, with 10 bases between. The CDR3 DNA reads as TGTGCCAGCAGTTTTCTATCGGGTACAGATACGCAGTATTTT. Translation: CASSFLSGTDTQYF.

DNA of the CDR3: TGTGCCAGCAGCTCCTCTAGCGGGGGCTACCAAGAGACCCAGTACTTC. It translates to CASSSSSGGYQETQYF. This sequence joins TRBV7-7 and TRBJ2-5, with TRBD2 matching over 10 bases. The length of the CDR3 is 16 residues. With V trimmed by 4 bases and J by 0 bases, 5 bases remained unmatched. Germline V CDR1 and CDR2: SSHAT, FNYEAQ (reference sequence).

The genes are TRBV7-6 and TRBJ2-1, with TRBD2 matching 7 bases. The trim removed 5 bases at V and 0 bases at J, leaving 10 bases unmatched. CDR1 and CDR2 from the germline V gene are SGHVS and FNYEAQ. The CDR3 is made up of 17 amino acids. CDR3 residues: CASSLRPPGGSYNEQFF. The CDR3 nucleotides are TGTGCCAGCAGCCTCCGCCCCCCGGGGGGCTCCTACAATGAGCAGTTCTTC.